This is a list of T cell receptor beta chains from one sample in a study of cytotoxic CD8 clonotypes in ibrutinib-treated CLL. Measured with immunoSEQ multiplex PCR; TCRdb has only the in-frame clones, and not every one. Of 140,000 or so clones in the sample, approximately 80% are singletons; the top ten hold around 13%. The input for sequencing was PBMCs, taken after 12 months of ibrutinib treatment. Every receptor here comes from a human donor with chronic lymphocytic leukemia. The CDR3 runs from the conserved cysteine through the conserved F or W. A D gene is named only where the DNA matches it firmly. A clone size is listed for some rows: how often the clone was seen (once, few, many), or a class if it is expanded.

clone_size d_call j_call v_call cdr3_nt cdr3_aa
NA TRBD2 TRBJ2-5 TRBV7-2 TGTGCCAGCAGCTCTCGGAGGAGGCTAGCGGGAGACGAGACCCAGTACTTC CASSSRRRLAGDETQYF
NA NA TRBJ2-1 TRBV9 TGTGCCAGCAGCGTAGGGTTTGCGGCCTATGAGCAGTTCTTC CASSVGFAAYEQFF
once NA TRBJ2-7 TRBV11-2 TGTGCCAGCAGCTCCGGCGGGACGCAGCAGTACTTC CASSSGGTQQYF
NA TRBD1 TRBJ1-1 TRBV5-1 TGCGCCAGCAGCAACAGGGGGCCTGGGTCGAACACTGAAGCTTTCTTT CASSNRGPGSNTEAFF
few NA TRBJ1-5 TRBV4-3 TGCGCCAGCAGCCAAGCAATCTTTCAGCCCCAGCATTTT CASSQAIFQPQHF
NA TRBD1 TRBJ2-2 TRBV28 TGTGCCAGCAGTTCAGGGGGCTCCGGGGAGCTGTTTTTT CASSSGGSGELFF
NA TRBD1 TRBJ1-5 TRBV6-5 TGTGCCAGCAGTAAAGGGACAGGGGTTCAGCCCCAGCATTTT CASSKGTGVQPQHF
few NA TRBJ1-2 TRBV5-8 TGTGCCAGCAGCTTGGCCGGGCAGGGGAGTTGGGGCTACACCTTC CASSLAGQGSWGYTF
NA NA TRBJ2-6 TRBV28 TGTGCCATCGCAGGAAACAACAGGGATGGGGCCAACGTCCTGACTTTC CAIAGNNRDGANVLTF
NA NA TRBJ2-2 TRBV6-6 TGTGCCAGCAGTCCCAGGGGGGTGGCCGGGGAGCTGTTTTTT CASSPRGVAGELFF
NA NA TRBJ2-1 TRBV5-1 TGCGCCAGCACCTCCGGGGGCGGGAGCTCCTACAATGAGCAGTTCTTC CASTSGGGSSYNEQFF
NA NA TRBJ2-3 TRBV9 TGTGCCAGCAGCGTAGCCTCTGGGGCGGGGGCTAGCACAGATACGCAGTATTTT CASSVASGAGASTDTQYF
NA NA TRBJ2-1 TRBV11-2 TGTGCCAGCAGCTTAATCGGAGGTGAGCAGTTCTTC CASSLIGGEQFF
NA TRBD1 TRBJ2-1 TRBV6-4 TGTGCCAGCAGTACAATATACCGGGACAGAGAATACAATGAGCAGTTCTTC CASSTIYRDREYNEQFF
few TRBD1 TRBJ2-1 TRBV5-6 TGTGCCAGCAGCGGTTGGACAGGGAGCTCCTACAATGAGCAGTTCTTC CASSGWTGSSYNEQFF
NA NA TRBJ2-7 TRBV6-6 TGTGCCAGCCGAGATGCAGGGGAGGGGGCCTACGAGCAGTACTTC CASRDAGEGAYEQYF
NA TRBD1 TRBJ1-2 TRBV25-1 TGTGCCAGCAGCCGACAGGGGACGGATGGCTACACCTTC CASSRQGTDGYTF
NA TRBD2 TRBJ2-1 TRBV10-3 TGTGCCATCAGGAAACTAGCGGGAGTTATCGATGAGCAGTTCTTC CAIRKLAGVIDEQFF
NA TRBD1 TRBJ1-2 TRBV27 TGTGCCAGCAGGGACCCACAGGGGCGCTATGGCTACACCTTC CASRDPQGRYGYTF
NA TRBD2 TRBJ2-3 TRBV30 TGTGCCTGGAATTCTCACACAACGGGGGGAACGCAGTATTTT CAWNSHTTGGTQYF
NA TRBD1 TRBJ1-3 TRBV4-1 TGCGCCAGCAGCCATCCCGGGGACAGGGCTGGAAACACCATATATTTT CASSHPGDRAGNTIYF
NA NA TRBJ1-1 TRBV5-1 TGCGCCAGCAGCCCCTTCCAGGGCCAACGGATGGCTGAAGCTTTCTTT CASSPFQGQRMAEAFF
few NA TRBJ1-1 TRBV7-9 TGTGCCAGCAGCTCGGGCCCGAACACTGAAGCTTTCTTT CASSSGPNTEAFF
NA NA TRBJ1-2 TRBV19 TGTGCCGTCCTAAAGGGGGAGTTGGGCTACACCTTC CAVLKGELGYTF
NA TRBD1 TRBJ2-7 TRBV4-3 TGCGCCAGCAGCCCGGGGACAGGGGAAGCCTACGAGCAGTACTTC CASSPGTGEAYEQYF
once NA TRBJ2-7 TRBV6-5 TGTGCCAGCAGTTACTCGCTTGACAGCATTACCTACGAGCAGTACTTC CASSYSLDSITYEQYF
NA NA TRBJ1-1 TRBV27 TGTGCCAGCAGTTTAAGCCTCATGAACACTGAAGCTTTCTTT CASSLSLMNTEAFF